A selection of T cell receptor beta chains follows, all from one sample in a study of technical replicates of blood from a few donors. Generated by immunoSEQ multiplex PCR, the TCRdb table keeps only in-frame clones and is missing some. This table holds 70,000 to 85,000 clones, approximately 97% found once. The sequenced material came from T cells isolated from PBMCs. The receptors here all came from a human donor in good health. CDR3s include the opening cysteine and the closing phenylalanine or tryptophan. D genes are given only for firm matches. A row's size may be missing; if present it is once, few, many or a size class.

v_call: TRBV6-1; j_call: TRBJ1-1; clone_size: .; d_call: .; cdr3_aa: CASSEYGRDTEAFF; cdr3_nt: TGTGCCAGCAGTGAATATGGGCGCGACACTGAAGCTTTCTTT
v_call: TRBV5-4; j_call: TRBJ1-1; clone_size: .; d_call: .; cdr3_aa: CASSQARGGTEAFF; cdr3_nt: TGTGCCAGCAGCCAGGCAAGAGGGGGCACTGAAGCTTTCTTT
v_call: TRBV23-1; j_call: TRBJ2-2; clone_size: .; d_call: TRBD1; cdr3_aa: CASSHSDTGTGVGTGELFF; cdr3_nt: TGCGCCAGCAGTCATTCGGACACCGGGACAGGGGTCGGTACCGGGGAGCTGTTTTTT
v_call: TRBV5-1; j_call: TRBJ2-7; clone_size: .; d_call: .; cdr3_aa: CASSLEGDGPYEQYF; cdr3_nt: TGCGCCAGCAGCTTGGAGGGGGACGGTCCCTACGAGCAGTACTTC
v_call: TRBV11-3; j_call: TRBJ1-2; clone_size: .; d_call: TRBD1; cdr3_aa: CASSFGTGGPQGGYTF; cdr3_nt: TGTGCCAGCAGCTTCGGGACAGGGGGCCCCCAGGGTGGCTACACCTTC
v_call: TRBV6-1; j_call: TRBJ2-5; clone_size: .; d_call: .; cdr3_aa: CASTEGGTQETQYF; cdr3_nt: TGTGCCAGCACCGAGGGTGGAACACAAGAGACCCAGTACTTC
v_call: TRBV5-1; j_call: TRBJ1-1; clone_size: .; d_call: .; cdr3_aa: CASSLAQGNTEAFF; cdr3_nt: TGCGCCAGCAGCTTGGCACAGGGGAACACTGAAGCTTTCTTT
v_call: TRBV15; j_call: TRBJ2-7; clone_size: .; d_call: .; cdr3_aa: CATSRARNPLYEQYF; cdr3_nt: TGTGCCACCAGCAGAGCCCGAAATCCGCTATACGAGCAGTACTTC
v_call: TRBV2; j_call: TRBJ1-4; clone_size: .; d_call: .; cdr3_aa: CASSGRVSEKLFF; cdr3_nt: TGTGCCAGCAGTGGCAGGGTGTCAGAAAAACTGTTTTTT
v_call: TRBV19; j_call: TRBJ1-1; clone_size: .; d_call: .; cdr3_aa: CASNPTVRVTEAFF; cdr3_nt: TGTGCCAGTAACCCAACGGTCAGGGTGACTGAAGCTTTCTTT
v_call: TRBV5-3; j_call: TRBJ2-1; clone_size: .; d_call: .; cdr3_aa: CARSLAEKDSSRDEQFF; cdr3_nt: TGTGCCAGAAGCTTGGCCGAAAAAGACTCGTCACGGGATGAGCAGTTCTTC
v_call: TRBV6-5; j_call: TRBJ1-4; clone_size: once; d_call: .; cdr3_aa: CASSYLINEKLFF; cdr3_nt: TGTGCCAGCAGTTACCTTATTAATGAAAAACTGTTTTTT
v_call: TRBV19; j_call: TRBJ1-1; clone_size: .; d_call: TRBD1; cdr3_aa: CASSRSTGRPEAFF; cdr3_nt: TGTGCCAGTAGCCGATCGACAGGGAGGCCCGAAGCTTTCTTT
v_call: TRBV5-1; j_call: TRBJ2-1; clone_size: .; d_call: .; cdr3_aa: CASSRLGAGSYNEQFF; cdr3_nt: TGCGCCAGCAGCCGACTGGGGGCGGGTTCCTACAATGAGCAGTTCTTC
v_call: TRBV4-2; j_call: TRBJ1-2; clone_size: .; d_call: .; cdr3_aa: CASSQSETGIYGYTF; cdr3_nt: TGTGCCAGCAGCCAATCCGAGACAGGAATTTATGGCTACACCTTC
v_call: TRBV20-1; j_call: TRBJ2-7; clone_size: .; d_call: .; cdr3_aa: CSARVSYEQYF; cdr3_nt: TGCAGTGCTAGAGTGAGCTACGAGCAGTACTTC
v_call: TRBV5-1; j_call: TRBJ2-7; clone_size: .; d_call: .; cdr3_aa: CASSSVTSGDGEQYF; cdr3_nt: TGCGCCAGCAGCTCCGTAACATCAGGGGATGGCGAGCAGTACTTC
v_call: TRBV27; j_call: TRBJ1-2; clone_size: .; d_call: TRBD1; cdr3_aa: CASSYGQGAGGYTF; cdr3_nt: TGTGCCAGCAGTTATGGACAGGGGGCAGGTGGCTACACCTTC
v_call: TRBV5-1; j_call: TRBJ1-1; clone_size: .; d_call: TRBD1; cdr3_aa: CASSLWDSNTEAFF; cdr3_nt: TGCGCCAGCAGCTTATGGGACAGCAACACTGAAGCTTTCTTT
v_call: TRBV6-1; j_call: TRBJ2-5; clone_size: .; d_call: .; cdr3_aa: CASSEARGETQYF; cdr3_nt: TGTGCCAGCAGTGAGGCAAGGGGAGAGACCCAGTACTTC
v_call: TRBV9; j_call: TRBJ1-3; clone_size: .; d_call: TRBD1; cdr3_aa: CASSATGAGNTIYF; cdr3_nt: TGTGCCAGCAGCGCGACAGGGGCTGGAAACACCATATATTTT
v_call: TRBV5-1; j_call: TRBJ2-7; clone_size: .; d_call: .; cdr3_aa: CASSARGDEQYF; cdr3_nt: TGCGCCAGCAGCGCCAGGGGCGACGAGCAGTACTTC
v_call: TRBV7-8; j_call: TRBJ2-1; clone_size: .; d_call: .; cdr3_aa: CASSVNRGVPYNEQFF; cdr3_nt: TGTGCCAGCAGCGTAAACCGAGGTGTACCCTACAATGAGCAGTTCTTC
v_call: TRBV5-4; j_call: TRBJ1-1; clone_size: once; d_call: .; cdr3_aa: CASSLAGRGNTEAFF; cdr3_nt: TGTGCCAGCAGCTTGGCCGGCAGGGGGAACACTGAAGCTTTCTTT
v_call: TRBV5-1; j_call: TRBJ1-1; clone_size: .; d_call: .; cdr3_aa: CASSLDGGAGLAEAFF; cdr3_nt: TGCGCCAGCAGCTTGGATGGGGGCGCAGGGTTGGCTGAAGCTTTCTTT
v_call: TRBV7-8; j_call: TRBJ2-1; clone_size: .; d_call: TRBD2; cdr3_aa: CASSRDREGQFF; cdr3_nt: TGTGCCAGCAGTCGGGACCGGGAGGGCCAGTTCTTC
v_call: TRBV11-3; j_call: TRBJ2-5; clone_size: once; d_call: TRBD1; cdr3_aa: CASSATGDQETQYF; cdr3_nt: TGTGCCAGCAGCGCCACAGGGGACCAAGAGACCCAGTACTTC
v_call: TRBV6-5; j_call: TRBJ2-7; clone_size: .; d_call: .; cdr3_aa: CASSQQGWEQYF; cdr3_nt: TGTGCCAGCAGTCAGCAGGGGTGGGAGCAGTACTTC
v_call: TRBV4-2; j_call: TRBJ2-7; clone_size: .; d_call: TRBD2; cdr3_aa: CASSQVSGREPGEQYF; cdr3_nt: TGTGCCAGCAGCCAAGTATCCGGGAGGGAACCGGGAGAGCAGTACTTC
v_call: TRBV13; j_call: TRBJ1-3; clone_size: .; d_call: .; cdr3_aa: CASSLQENTIYF; cdr3_nt: TGTGCCAGCAGCCTCCAGGAAAACACCATATATTTT
v_call: TRBV2; j_call: TRBJ1-1; clone_size: .; d_call: .; cdr3_aa: CASSEIRSPAFF; cdr3_nt: TGTGCCAGCAGTGAAATTCGGTCTCCAGCTTTCTTT
v_call: TRBV9; j_call: TRBJ2-2; clone_size: .; d_call: TRBD2; cdr3_aa: CASSVGAGEFAGELFF; cdr3_nt: TGTGCCAGCAGCGTAGGGGCGGGAGAGTTCGCCGGGGAGCTGTTTTTT
v_call: TRBV30; j_call: TRBJ1-5; clone_size: once; d_call: .; cdr3_aa: CAWSVKGQGKPQPQHF; cdr3_nt: TGTGCCTGGAGTGTAAAAGGGCAGGGGAAACCTCAGCCCCAGCATTTT
v_call: TRBV6-5; j_call: TRBJ1-1; clone_size: .; d_call: .; cdr3_aa: CASSYSPGLNTEAFF; cdr3_nt: TGTGCCAGCAGTTACTCCCCAGGGTTGAACACTGAAGCTTTCTTT
v_call: TRBV6-5; j_call: TRBJ1-5; clone_size: .; d_call: .; cdr3_aa: CASSTGENQPQHF; cdr3_nt: TGTGCCAGCAGTACAGGAGAGAATCAGCCCCAGCATTTT
v_call: TRBV28; j_call: TRBJ2-7; clone_size: .; d_call: .; cdr3_aa: CASSQAIQGHEQYF; cdr3_nt: TGTGCCAGCAGCCAAGCGATCCAGGGCCACGAGCAGTACTTC
v_call: TRBV5-4; j_call: TRBJ1-3; clone_size: .; d_call: TRBD1; cdr3_aa: CASSTGTGRSSGNTIYF; cdr3_nt: TGTGCCAGCAGCACCGGGACAGGGCGCTCCTCTGGAAACACCATATATTTT
v_call: TRBV7-9; j_call: TRBJ1-1; clone_size: .; d_call: .; cdr3_aa: CASSLYTSPEAFF; cdr3_nt: TGTGCCAGCAGCTTATATACATCCCCTGAAGCTTTCTTT
v_call: TRBV28; j_call: TRBJ1-3; clone_size: .; d_call: .; cdr3_aa: CASSFRSSGNTIYF; cdr3_nt: TGTGCCAGCAGTTTTCGGAGCTCTGGAAACACCATATATTTT
v_call: TRBV28; j_call: TRBJ1-1; clone_size: .; d_call: .; cdr3_aa: CASSFQRLNTEAFF; cdr3_nt: TGTGCCAGCAGTTTCCAGAGGTTGAACACTGAAGCTTTCTTT
v_call: TRBV7-9; j_call: TRBJ2-7; clone_size: .; d_call: TRBD1; cdr3_aa: CASSPPGQGSEQYF; cdr3_nt: TGTGCCAGCAGCCCCCCGGGACAGGGTAGTGAGCAGTACTTC
v_call: TRBV5-6; j_call: TRBJ2-2; clone_size: .; d_call: .; cdr3_aa: CASRRGSANTGELFF; cdr3_nt: TGTGCCAGCAGGCGCGGCTCAGCTAACACCGGGGAGCTGTTTTTT